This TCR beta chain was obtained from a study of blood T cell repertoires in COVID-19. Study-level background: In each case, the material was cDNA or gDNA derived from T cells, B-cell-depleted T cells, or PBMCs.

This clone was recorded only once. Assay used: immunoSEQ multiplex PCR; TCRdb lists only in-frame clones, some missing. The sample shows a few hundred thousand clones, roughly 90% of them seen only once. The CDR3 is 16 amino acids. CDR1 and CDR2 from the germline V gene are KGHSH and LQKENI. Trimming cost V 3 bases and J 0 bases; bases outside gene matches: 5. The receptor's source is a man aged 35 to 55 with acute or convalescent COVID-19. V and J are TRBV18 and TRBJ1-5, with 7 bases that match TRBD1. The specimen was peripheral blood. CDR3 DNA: TGTGCCAGCTCACCGACAGGGTGGGATAGCAATCAGCCCCAGCATTTT. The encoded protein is CASSPTGWDSNQPQHF. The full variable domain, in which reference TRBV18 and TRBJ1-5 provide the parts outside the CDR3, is NAGVMQNPRHLVRRRGQEARLRCSPMKGHSHVYWYRQLPEEGLKFMVYLQKENIIDESGMPKERFSAEFPKEGPSILRIQQVVRGDSAAYFCASSPTGWDSNQPQHFGDGTRLSIL.